This is a list of T cell receptor beta chains from one sample in a study of T-cell reconstitution after alpha-beta-depleted transplantation in children. In TCRdb, the PCR reads were re-called with MiXCR into one record per CDR3 protein. Here the sample spans a few hundred thousand distinct CDR3 sequences, roughly 7.8% being singletons. This specimen consisted of peripheral blood, obtained 360 days after TCRalphabeta/CD19-depleted stem cell transplant. The receptors come from a female patient under 10 years old who had a stem cell transplant for Fanconi anemia, so the T cells may come from the graft donor. Each CDR3 is given without its conserved first and last residue. D genes are given only for firm matches.

v_call	d_call	cdr3_aa
TRBV6-2/TRBV6-3	TRBD2	ASSPQRGGGEQF
TRBV29-1	TRBD1	SVIPWKRRGFHSGANVLT
TRBV6-2/TRBV6-3	.	ASRETGVNEQF
TRBV7-3	.	ASSLQPTDEAF
TRBV4-3	.	ASSQDLGGVTDTQY
TRBV11-2	.	ASSLVAPLH
TRBV5-1	.	ASSPYRSSYNEQF
TRBV7-9	TRBD1	ASSSGQEDNQPQH
TRBV5-1	.	ASSLGTWDEQF
TRBV7-9	.	ASTGTDTQY
TRBV4-3	.	ASSQDGPANEKLF
TRBV5-1	.	ASSLGEPKSSYEQY
TRBV9	.	ASSVAAGGEAF
TRBV7-3	.	ASSIPRQDTQY
TRBV10-3	.	AISERPAVDTQY
TRBV2	.	ASSDRGHETQY
TRBV4-1	.	ASSLTRTEQETQY
TRBV5-1	.	ASSLAMGMTYEQY
TRBV10-2	.	ASRGGVLTDTQY
TRBV6-4	.	ASSESGDTDTQY
TRBV28	TRBD2	ASSSASGGDTGELF
TRBV7-8	.	ASSLAPSVVETQY
TRBV10-2	.	ASSGGRAYEQY
TRBV3-1	.	ASSPQAGRTDTQY
TRBV7-2	TRBD1	ASSLVHRGVGYT
TRBV5-4	TRBD2	ASSLELAGVYNEQF
TRBV14	.	ASSHFQRETQY
TRBV27	.	ASRSGPNTEAF